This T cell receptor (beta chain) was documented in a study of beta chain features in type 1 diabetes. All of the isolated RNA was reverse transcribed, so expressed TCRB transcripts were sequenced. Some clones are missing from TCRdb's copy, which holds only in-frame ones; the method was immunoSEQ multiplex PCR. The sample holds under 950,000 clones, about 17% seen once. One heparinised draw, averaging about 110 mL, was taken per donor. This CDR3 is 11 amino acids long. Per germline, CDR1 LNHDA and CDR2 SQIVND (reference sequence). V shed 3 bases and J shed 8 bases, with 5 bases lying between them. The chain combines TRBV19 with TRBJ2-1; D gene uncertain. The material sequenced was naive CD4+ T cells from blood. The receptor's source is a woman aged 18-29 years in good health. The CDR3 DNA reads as TGTGCCAGTAGTATTGACTATGAGCAGTTCTTC. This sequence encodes CASSIDYEQFF.